Each of the 17 T cell receptor beta chains below was sequenced from the same sample in a study of cytomegalovirus exposure and HLA in healthy donors. Vbeta (60) and Jbeta (13) primers were used in the PCR. Sequencing was performed with immunoSEQ multiplex PCR; in TCRdb, only in-frame clones are kept and a portion is missing. The profile shows 140,000 or so clones, approximately 70% of them singletons. Sequenced: PBMCs. These receptors originate from a woman in her twenties or thirties in good health and CMV-seronegative.

The rearrangement uses TRBV27 and TRBJ2-3; D might be TRBD2 (7 bases). V dropped 7 bases and J dropped 2 bases, with 16 bases sitting between them. The CDR3 runs 15 residues. CDR1 and CDR2 from the germline V gene are MNHEY and SMNVEV (reference sequence). CDR3 protein: CASKIGGGSTDTQYF. In nucleotides, the CDR3 is TGTGCCAGCAAGATAGGGGGGGGATCCACAGATACGCAGTATTTT.

The genes are TRBV29-1 and TRBJ2-6; a possible D gene is TRBD2 (6 bases). CDR3 length equals 14 residues. The germline gives CDR1 SQVTM, CDR2 ANQGSEA. Trimming removed 4 bases at V and 3 bases at J, with 10 bases between. CDR3 DNA: TGCAGCGTTGGGAGGGAATATGGGGCCAACGTCCTGACTTTC. Residues: CSVGREYGANVLTF.

CDR3 region: CASSPPSGGNTGELFF. In nucleotides, the CDR3 is TGTGCCAGCAGCCCCCCTAGCGGGGGTAACACCGGGGAGCTGTTTTTT. This chain connects TRBV7-3 to TRBJ2-2, with TRBD2 matching over 10 bases. CDR3 size: 16 residues. Germline loops: CDR1 SGHTA, CDR2 FQGTGA. After removal of 5 bases from V and 2 bases from J, the junction contained 5 bases not matched to a gene.

This sequence joins TRBV19 and TRBJ2-2; D ambiguous. Germline V lookup: CDR1 LNHDA, CDR2 SQIVND (reference sequence). The V end was cut by 9 bases, the J end by 0 bases, with 11 bases between. This CDR3 has 14 amino acids. The CDR3: CARQPTANTGELFF. The CDR3 DNA reads as TGTGCCAGGCAGCCCACAGCGAACACCGGGGAGCTGTTTTTT.

This clone has only one observation. This chain links TRBV6-1 with TRBJ2-7, with D perhaps matching TRBD1 (6 bases). The V end was cut by 6 bases, the J end by 4 bases, with 13 bases between. The CDR3 consists of 13 residues. Germline assignment: CDR1 MNHNS and CDR2 SASEGT. Written as DNA, the CDR3 is TGTGCCAGCAGCAGGGAACAGGGATACGAGCAGTACGTC. It codes for CASSREQGYEQYV.

This clone has a count of ten or more. The V and J genes are TRBV7-8 and TRBJ2-7, with D uncertain. V was trimmed by 5 bases and J by 7 bases, leaving 15 bases between them. Germline V gene sequence: CDR1 SGHVS, CDR2 FQNEAQ. The CDR3 is 13 residues long. The CDR3 loop reads CASSPDGRREQYV. The DNA for the CDR3 is TGTGCCAGCAGCCCCGACGGACGTCGGGAGCAGTACGTC.

This sequence joins TRBV5-1 and TRBJ2-4; 11 bases are a match to TRBD2. Germline trimming cut 3 bases from V and 15 bases from J; bases unmatched to any gene: 8. This CDR3 is built from 13 residues. Germline V gene sequence: CDR1 SGHRS, CDR2 YFSETQ. CDR3 sequence: CASSSGSGREVYF. The CDR3 nucleotides are TGCGCCAGCAGCTCGGGTAGCGGGAGGGAGGTGTACTTC.

The chain couples TRBV28 to TRBJ1-5, with a tentative D call TRBD1 (6 bases). This CDR3 has 16 amino acids. Germline V gene data show CDR1 as MDHEN and CDR2 as SYDVKM. V gave up 6 bases and J gave up 4 bases, with 19 bases separating them. In DNA, the CDR3 is TGTGCCAGCAGCGGATCCTCGGGGGGCTGGAATCAGCCCCAGCATTTT. Translating gives CASSGSSGGWNQPQHF.

The chain uses TRBV7-3 and TRBJ1-2; 9 positions match TRBD1. With 2 bases clipped from V and 4 bases from J, the junction kept 8 bases outside the gene matches. Germline V gene sequence: CDR1 SGHTA, CDR2 FQGTGA. CDR3 length: 16 residues. The CDR3 here is CASSLGGQGLGYGYTF. The DNA of the CDR3 is TGTGCCAGCAGCTTAGGCGGACAGGGGTTGGGCTATGGCTACACCTTC.

The chain joins TRBV11-1 to TRBJ2-3; the match to TRBD2 covers 9 bases. This CDR3 is 16 amino acids long. Germline trimming cut 2 bases from V and 3 bases from J; bases unmatched to any gene: 6. Germline-derived CDR1 and CDR2 are SGHAT and FQDESV (reference sequence). DNA for the CDR3: TGTGCCAGCAGCTTATCCCCTAGCGGGGAGACAGATACGCAGTATTTT. Protein: CASSLSPSGETDTQYF. Variable domain in full (rest from reference TRBV11-1 and TRBJ2-3): EAEVAQSPRYKITEKSQAVAFWCDPISGHATLYWYRQILGQGPELLVQFQDESVVDDSQLPKDRFSAERLKGVDSTLKIQPAELGDSAMYLCASSLSPSGETDTQYFGPGTRLTVL.

The V and J genes are TRBV27 and TRBJ2-1; D ambiguous. The germline V gene encodes CDR1 MNHEY and CDR2 SMNVEV (reference sequence). Trimming took off 2 bases at V and 7 bases at J, with 21 bases between the two ends. CDR3 length: 17 residues. CDR3 sequence: CASSLRGEAFQPNEQFF. The CDR3 nucleotides are TGTGCCAGCAGTTTACGAGGAGAAGCGTTCCAACCAAATGAGCAGTTCTTC.

The chain couples TRBV7-9 to TRBJ2-3, with 7 bases aligning to TRBD2. V shed 0 bases, J shed 6 bases, and the junction held 3 bases outside the gene matches. This CDR3 region has 14 residues. The germline gives CDR1 SEHNR, CDR2 FQNEAQ (reference sequence). As DNA, the CDR3 is TGTGCCAGCAGCTTAGCAAGGGGAGGGGATACGCAGTATTTT. This translates into CASSLARGGDTQYF.

DNA for the CDR3: TGTGCCAGCAGCTACTATGGAGGGGGGGGACAGGGAGGTTCACCCCTCCACTTT. Amino acid sequence: CASSYYGGGGQGGSPLHF. The chain employs TRBV27 and TRBJ1-6, with 9 bases aligning to TRBD1. This CDR3 contains 18 residues. The V gene's germline CDR1 is MNHEY and CDR2 SMNVEV (reference sequence). V lost 6 bases and J lost 9; bases outside the gene matches: 18.

The CDR3 DNA is TGTGCCAGCAGCCTAGACAGGGCTCAGCAGTACTTC. Translating it yields CASSLDRAQQYF. The V and J genes are TRBV5-4 and TRBJ2-7, with 7 bases aligning to TRBD1. This CDR3 has 12 amino acids. Germline values: CDR1 SGHNT, CDR2 YYREEE (reference sequence). V shed 4 bases, J shed 8 bases, and the junction held 6 bases outside the gene matches.

This clone was seen once. The genes are TRBV18 and TRBJ2-1; D might be TRBD2 (6 bases). Germline values: CDR1 KGHSH, CDR2 LQKENI. Between the trimmed V and J ends, which lost 3 bases and 7 bases, there was a span of 16 bases. CDR3 length equals 15 residues. The CDR3 DNA follows: TGTGCCAGCTCACCGGACCGGGAGTTATTGAATGAGCAGTTCTTC. It yields the protein CASSPDRELLNEQFF.

This clone was seen a handful of times. The chain is built from TRBV19 and TRBJ2-3; unclear D gene. Germline V gene sequence: CDR1 LNHDA, CDR2 SQIVND (reference sequence). There are 11 residues in the CDR3. V dropped 6 bases and J dropped 7 bases, with 8 bases sitting between them. CDR3 residues: CASSTTNTQYF. The CDR3 region has the DNA TGTGCCAGTAGCACCACTAATACGCAGTATTTT.

V and J are TRBV6-1 and TRBJ1-1, with D tentatively TRBD1 (6 bases). The CDR3 runs 13 residues. V shed 3 bases and J shed 2 bases, with 7 bases lying between them. Germline V gene lookup returns CDR1 MNHNS and CDR2 SASEGT. The DNA for the CDR3 is TGTGCCAGCAGTGAGGGACAAAACACTGAAGCTTTCTTT. Translation gives CASSEGQNTEAFF.